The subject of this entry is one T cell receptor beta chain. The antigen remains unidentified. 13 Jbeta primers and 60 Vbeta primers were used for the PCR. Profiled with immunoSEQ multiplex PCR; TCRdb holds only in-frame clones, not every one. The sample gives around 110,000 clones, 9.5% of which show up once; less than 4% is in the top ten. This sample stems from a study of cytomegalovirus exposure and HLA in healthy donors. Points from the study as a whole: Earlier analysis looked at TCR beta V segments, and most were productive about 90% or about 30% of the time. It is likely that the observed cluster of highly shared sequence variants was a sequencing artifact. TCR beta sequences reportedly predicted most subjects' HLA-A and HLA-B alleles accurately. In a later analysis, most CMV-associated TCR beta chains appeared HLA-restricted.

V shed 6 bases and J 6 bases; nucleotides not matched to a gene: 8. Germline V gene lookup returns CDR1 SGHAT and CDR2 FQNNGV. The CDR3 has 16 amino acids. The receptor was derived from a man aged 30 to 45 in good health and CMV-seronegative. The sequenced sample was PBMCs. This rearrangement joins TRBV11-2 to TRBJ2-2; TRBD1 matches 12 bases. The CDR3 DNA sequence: TGTGCCAGCAGGCAAATAGGGACAGGGGGCTCCGGGGAGCTGTTTTTT. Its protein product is CASRQIGTGGSGELFF.